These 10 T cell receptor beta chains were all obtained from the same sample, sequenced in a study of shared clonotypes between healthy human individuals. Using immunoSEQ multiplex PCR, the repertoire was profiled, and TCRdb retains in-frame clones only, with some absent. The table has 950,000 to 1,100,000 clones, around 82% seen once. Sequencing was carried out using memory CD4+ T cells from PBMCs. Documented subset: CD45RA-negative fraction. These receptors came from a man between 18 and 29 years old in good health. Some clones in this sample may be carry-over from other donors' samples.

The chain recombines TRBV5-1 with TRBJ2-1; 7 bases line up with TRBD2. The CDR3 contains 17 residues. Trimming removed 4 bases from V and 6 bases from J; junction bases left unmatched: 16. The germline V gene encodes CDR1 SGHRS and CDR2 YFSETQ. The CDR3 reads CASSIGLVNAAGNEQFF. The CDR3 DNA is TGCGCCAGCAGCATTGGACTAGTCAATGCCGCAGGCAATGAGCAGTTCTTC.

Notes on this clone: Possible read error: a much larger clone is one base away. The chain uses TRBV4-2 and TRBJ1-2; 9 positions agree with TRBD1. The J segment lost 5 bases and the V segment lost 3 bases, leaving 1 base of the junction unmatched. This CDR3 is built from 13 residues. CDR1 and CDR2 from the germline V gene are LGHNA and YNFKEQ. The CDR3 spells CASSQGQGYGYTF. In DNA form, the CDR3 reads TGTGCCAGCAGCCAGGGACAGGGTTATGGCTACACCTTC.

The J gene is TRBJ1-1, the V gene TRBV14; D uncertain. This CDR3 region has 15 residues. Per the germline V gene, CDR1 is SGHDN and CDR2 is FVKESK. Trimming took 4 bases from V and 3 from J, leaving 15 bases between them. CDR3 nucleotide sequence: TGTGCCAGCAGCCCCCGGGTGGGTGTGGACACTGAAGCTTTCTTT. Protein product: CASSPRVGVDTEAFF.

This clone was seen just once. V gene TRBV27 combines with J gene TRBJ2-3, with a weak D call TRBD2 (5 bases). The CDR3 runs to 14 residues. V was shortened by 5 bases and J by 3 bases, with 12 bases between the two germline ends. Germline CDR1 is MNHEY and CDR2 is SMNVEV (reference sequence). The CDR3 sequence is CASSPRGKTDTQYF. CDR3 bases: TGTGCCAGCAGTCCCCGGGGAAAGACAGATACGCAGTATTTT.

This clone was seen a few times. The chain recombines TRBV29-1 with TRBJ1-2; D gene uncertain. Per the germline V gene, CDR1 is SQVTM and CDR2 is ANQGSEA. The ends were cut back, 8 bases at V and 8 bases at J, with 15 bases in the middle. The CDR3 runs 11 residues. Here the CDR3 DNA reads TGCAGCTACCGAGTTGGGGAAGGCTACACCTTC. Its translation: CSYRVGEGYTF. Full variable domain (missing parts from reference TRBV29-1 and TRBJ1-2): SAVISQKPSRDICQRGTSLTIQCQVDSQVTMMFWYRQQPGQSLTLIATANQGSEATYESGFVIDKFPISRPNLTFSTLTVSNMSPEDSSIYLCSYRVGEGYTFGSGTRLTVV.

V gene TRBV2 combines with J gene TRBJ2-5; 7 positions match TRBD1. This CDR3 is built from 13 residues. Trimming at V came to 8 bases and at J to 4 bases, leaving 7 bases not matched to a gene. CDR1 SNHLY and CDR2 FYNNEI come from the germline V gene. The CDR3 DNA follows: TGTGCCAGCTACAGGGGCGGAGGAGAGACCCAGTACTTC. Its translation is CASYRGGGETQYF.

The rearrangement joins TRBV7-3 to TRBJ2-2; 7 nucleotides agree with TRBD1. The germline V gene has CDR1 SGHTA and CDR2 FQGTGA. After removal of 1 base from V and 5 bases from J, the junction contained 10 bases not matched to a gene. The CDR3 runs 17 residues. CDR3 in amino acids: CASSLRGAGGSTGELFF. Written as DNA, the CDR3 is TGTGCCAGCAGCTTAAGAGGGGCAGGGGGTTCGACCGGGGAGCTGTTTTTT.

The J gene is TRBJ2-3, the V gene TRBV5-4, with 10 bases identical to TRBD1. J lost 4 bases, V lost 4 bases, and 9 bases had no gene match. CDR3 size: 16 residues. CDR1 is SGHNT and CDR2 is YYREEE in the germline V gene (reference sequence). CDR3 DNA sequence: TGTGCCAGCAGCCAAATCCCCGGACAGGGGGCAGATACGCAGTATTTT. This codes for CASSQIPGQGADTQYF.

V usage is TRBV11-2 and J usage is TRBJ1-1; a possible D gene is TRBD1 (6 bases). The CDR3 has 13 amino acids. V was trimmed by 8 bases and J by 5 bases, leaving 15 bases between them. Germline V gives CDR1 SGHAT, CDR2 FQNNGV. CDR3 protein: CASQPTRGTEAFF. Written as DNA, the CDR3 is TGTGCCAGCCAACCGACCAGGGGAACTGAAGCTTTCTTT.

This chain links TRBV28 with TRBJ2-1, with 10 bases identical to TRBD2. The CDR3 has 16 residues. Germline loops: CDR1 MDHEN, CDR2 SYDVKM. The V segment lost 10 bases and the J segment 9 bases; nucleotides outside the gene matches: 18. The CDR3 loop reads CATTRKASGRTGEQFF. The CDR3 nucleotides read TGTGCCACCACTAGGAAGGCTAGCGGGAGAACGGGTGAGCAGTTCTTC.